One and the same sample provided the 21 T cell receptor beta chains below, sequenced in a study of T-cell memory formation after mild COVID-19. TCRdb re-analysed the 5' RACE reads in MiXCR, keeping a single row per CDR3 protein. The top ten clones hold about a fifth of a sample with roughly 240,000 distinct CDR3 sequences, around 15% of them seen once. The specimen was PBMCs or a T cell subset sorted from them (not recorded which). The receptors were gathered from a man between 18 and 35 years old who had mild COVID-19 (a few samples of this study predate the infection). Cell type and time point are not known.

This clonotype turned up a few times. The gene calls are TRBV20-1 and TRBJ2-3; either TRBD1 or TRBD2 may fit D (5 bases each). This CDR3 has 15 amino acids. Trimming stripped 6 bases from V and 2 bases from J, with 18 bases between. Looked up from germline, CDR1 is DFQATT and CDR2 is SNEGSKA (reference sequence). CDR3 DNA: TGCAGTGCACCCCCTCGGGGCGGGCCCACAGATACGCAGTATTTT. Translation gives CSAPPRGGPTDTQYF.

The V call is TRBV5-1, the J call TRBJ1-1, with D unclear. The germline V and J ends were trimmed by 2 bases and 1 base, with 12 bases remaining between them. Germline-derived CDR1 and CDR2 are SGHRS and YFSETQ. This CDR3 has 15 amino acids. The chain's CDR3 is CASSLSRQRNTEAFF. CDR3 nucleotides: TGCGCCAGCAGCTTAAGTCGACAAAGGAACACTGAAGCTTTCTTT.

CDR3 nucleotides: TGTGCCAGCAGCCTAGGACAGGTGTTTAACACTGAAGCTTTCTTT. This gives the protein CASSLGQVFNTEAFF. The rearrangement uses TRBV6-5 and TRBJ1-1, with 7 bases that match TRBD1. The CDR3 has 15 amino acids. V shed 6 bases and J 2 bases; nucleotides not matched to a gene: 9. Germline V gene data show CDR1 as MNHEY and CDR2 as SVGAGI.

This clonotype has a single count. This chain connects TRBV7-2 to TRBJ2-1; no reliable D call. V shed 4 bases and J shed 15 bases, with 7 bases lying between them. Germline V gene data show CDR1 as SGHTA and CDR2 as FQGNSA. The CDR3 is made up of 9 amino acids. CDR3 sequence: CASSSDPFF. The DNA for the CDR3 is TGTGCCAGCAGCTCAGACCCGTTCTTC.

This clonotype was counted a few times. V and J are TRBV11-2 and TRBJ2-3; TRBD2 aligns across 10 bases. The CDR3 is made up of 20 amino acids. The V and J ends lost 1 base and 1 base, in that order; junction bases with no gene match: 14. Germline CDR1 is SGHAT and CDR2 is FQNNGV. The CDR3: CASSLVVMSSSGGGTDTQYF. The DNA for the CDR3 is TGTGCCAGCAGCTTAGTCGTTATGAGTTCTAGCGGGGGTGGCACAGATACGCAGTATTTT.

In its sample, this clonotype was seen a few times. The junction differs from germline at one of its ends, possibly a read error. This sequence joins TRBV9 and TRBJ2-2; a weak D match, TRBD2 (7 bases). Per the germline V gene, CDR1 is SGDLS and CDR2 is YYNGEE. The CDR3 runs to 12 residues. CDR3 loop: CASGRDTRELFF. The CDR3 DNA sequence: TGTGCCAGCGGGAGGGACACCAGGGAGCTGTTTTTT.

This clonotype has at least ten counts. V is TRBV7-9 and J is TRBJ2-2; the D is unclear. The CDR3 spans 13 residues. V was cut by 8 bases and J by 1 base, with 8 bases left in between. Germline values: CDR1 SEHNR, CDR2 FQNEAQ (reference sequence). CDR3 protein: CASGAGNTGELFF. CDR3 DNA sequence: TGTGCCAGCGGTGCAGGGAACACCGGGGAGCTGTTTTTT.

This clonotype was observed a few times. The CDR3: CASSQPLAGAFLRADTQYF. CDR3 sequence (DNA): TGCGCCAGCAGCCAGCCGCTAGCGGGGGCCTTCCTCCGAGCAGATACGCAGTATTTT. V is TRBV4-1 and J is TRBJ2-3; 10 bases fit TRBD2. Per the germline V gene, CDR1 is MGHRA and CDR2 is YSYEKL. V shed 3 bases, J shed 4 bases, and the junction held 16 bases outside the gene matches. The CDR3 runs to 19 residues.

This sequence joins TRBV24-1 and TRBJ1-6; D is unresolved. CDR1 and CDR2 (germline): KGHDR, SFDVKD. Trimming shortened V by 7 bases and J by 8 bases, and 8 bases separated the two germline ends. CDR3 length equals 12 residues. CDR3: CATRPPDSPLHF. The CDR3 DNA follows: TGTGCCACCAGGCCCCCGGATTCACCCCTCCACTTT.

In nucleotides, the CDR3 is TGCAGTGCCCGGGGCGGGGACAGGGGCCTCTTCGAGCAGTACTTC. Encoded protein: CSARGGDRGLFEQYF. V usage is TRBV20-1 and J usage is TRBJ2-7, with 10 bases matching TRBD1. V lost 6 bases and J lost 6; bases outside the gene matches: 14. The CDR3 has 15 residues. Germline V gene lookup returns CDR1 DFQATT and CDR2 SNEGSKA (reference sequence).

The rearrangement uses TRBV6-1 and TRBJ2-1, with D possibly TRBD1 on 6 matching bases. Germline V CDR1 and CDR2: MNHNS, SASEGT. Between the trimmed V and J ends, which lost 2 bases and 7 bases, there was a span of 15 bases. CDR3 length: 15 residues. The CDR3 region has the DNA TGTGCCAGCAGTGAAAGGGCAGGGGAAGGGAATGAGCAGTTCTTC. This translates into CASSERAGEGNEQFF.

The rearrangement joins TRBV7-8 to TRBJ1-1; a weak D match, TRBD1 (5 bases). Germline V gives CDR1 SGHVS, CDR2 FQNEAQ. V was shortened by 4 bases and J by 8 bases, with 14 bases between the two germline ends. There are 13 residues in the CDR3. In DNA form, the CDR3 reads TGTGCCAGCAGCTACCACCCCCAGGGCGAAGCTTTCTTT. It yields the protein CASSYHPQGEAFF. The full variable domain, completed using reference TRBV7-8 and TRBJ1-1, is GAGVSQSPRYKVAKRGQDVALRCDPISGHVSLFWYQQALGQGPEFLTYFQNEAQLDKSGLPSDRFFAERPEGSVSTLKIQRTQQEDSAVYLCASSYHPQGEAFFGQGTRLTVV.

This clonotype appeared a single time. CDR3 in amino acids: CASSFVGMTYEQYF. The DNA of the CDR3 is TGTGCCAGCAGTTTCGTCGGGATGACCTACGAGCAGTACTTC. The V and J genes are TRBV28 and TRBJ2-7; possibly TRBD2 for D (5 bases). The V and J ends lost 3 bases and 2 bases respectively, with 11 bases between them. The V gene's germline CDR1 is MDHEN and CDR2 SYDVKM. The CDR3 spans 14 residues.

The chain uses TRBV20-1 and TRBJ1-2, with D hard to call. The CDR3 extends over 12 amino acids. V shed 3 bases and J shed 4 bases, with 9 bases lying between them. Germline CDR1 and CDR2: DFQATT and SNEGSKA (reference sequence). CDR3: CSASRAGYGYTF. The CDR3 nucleotides read TGCAGTGCTAGTAGGGCAGGCTATGGCTACACCTTC.

The chain recombines TRBV7-2 with TRBJ1-3, with 11 bases aligning to TRBD1. Per germline, CDR1 SGHTA and CDR2 FQGNSA. Losses at the gene ends were 4 bases for V and 4 bases for J; bases not matched to a gene: 6. CDR3 length: 16 amino acids. CDR3 sequence reads: CASSSGQGARGNTIYF. For the CDR3, the DNA is TGTGCCAGCAGCTCCGGACAGGGGGCGAGAGGAAACACCATATATTTT.

The chain employs TRBV4-1 and TRBJ2-3, with 8 bases aligning to TRBD2. In germline, CDR1 is MGHRA, CDR2 YSYEKL. The CDR3 length is 15 residues. Losses at the gene ends were 4 bases for V and 7 bases for J; bases not matched to a gene: 10. The CDR3 spells CASSPPAGAGNTQYF. DNA for the CDR3: TGCGCCAGCAGCCCCCCAGCGGGGGCCGGGAATACGCAGTATTTT.

Only a few counts were recorded for this clonotype. This chain uses TRBV6-5 with TRBJ2-3; 9 nucleotides line up with TRBD2. This CDR3 spans 16 amino acids. Germline loops: CDR1 MNHEY, CDR2 SVGAGI. After removal of 0 bases from V and 8 bases from J, the junction contained 9 bases not matched to a gene. In DNA form, the CDR3 reads TGTGCCAGCAGTTACTCTTTAGCGGGGGAGGAAGGTACGCAGTATTTT. Its protein is CASSYSLAGEEGTQYF.

There are a few counts of this clonotype. The V call is TRBV24-1, the J call TRBJ2-6; D unresolved. Germline values: CDR1 KGHDR, CDR2 SFDVKD. V was shortened by 5 bases and J by 4 bases, with 14 bases between the two germline ends. There are 16 residues in the CDR3. CDR3 loop: CATSGVGPSGANVLTF. Written as DNA, the CDR3 is TGTGCCACCAGTGGCGTCGGGCCATCCGGGGCCAACGTCCTGACTTTC.

This clonotype came up a few times. CDR3: CASSFTSGSTGNTIYF. CDR3 bases: TGTGCCAGCAGCTTCACATCAGGCTCAACCGGAAACACCATATATTTT. The chain couples TRBV7-2 to TRBJ1-3; no clear D gene. The CDR3 runs to 16 residues. Germline V gene lookup returns CDR1 SGHTA and CDR2 FQGNSA. V lost 3 bases to trimming and J lost 4 bases, with 16 bases between them.

This clonotype was counted a few times. At one end, the junction sequence differs from germline, possibly due to a read error. CDR3 in amino acids: CASNEGPGTEAFF. The CDR3 DNA is TGCGCCAGCAATGAGGGACCGGGGACTGAAGCTTTCTTT. The chain is built from TRBV10-2 and TRBJ1-1; D is perhaps TRBD1 (5 bases). This CDR3 is 13 amino acids long. Germline V gene data show CDR1 as WSHSY and CDR2 as SAAADI.

This rearrangement joins TRBV20-1 to TRBJ2-3; 8 positions match TRBD1. CDR3 length equals 15 residues. The germline CDR1 and CDR2 sequences are DFQATT and SNEGSKA (reference sequence). V gave up 3 bases and J gave up 1 base; unmatched junction bases: 6. CDR3: CSARILRGRTDTQYF. Here the CDR3 DNA reads TGCAGTGCTAGGATCCTCAGGGGGCGCACAGATACGCAGTATTTT.